The rows below give T cell receptor beta chains drawn from one sample of a study of cytomegalovirus exposure and HLA in healthy donors. Using immunoSEQ multiplex PCR, the repertoire was profiled, and TCRdb retains in-frame clones only, with some absent. The data show around 110,000 clones, approximately 80% seen once. The sample comprised PBMCs. Receptor source: a man aged 50 to 60 in good health and CMV-seronegative. Both conserved end residues are part of each CDR3. D genes are given only for firm matches. Where a row states a size, it is once, few, many or the class of an expanded clone; other rows omit it.

J gene | V gene | clone size | D gene | CDR3 protein | CDR3 DNA
TRBJ1-2 | TRBV7-9 | . | . | CASSFIGELYGYTF | TGTGCCAGCAGCTTTATCGGGGAACTCTATGGCTACACCTTC
TRBJ2-7 | TRBV6-5 | . | . | CASSLDKRGGEQYF | TGTGCCAGCAGCTTGGACAAACGGGGAGGCGAGCAGTACTTC
TRBJ1-3 | TRBV7-2 | . | . | CASSLHRHSGNTIYF | TGTGCCAGCAGCCTACACAGACACTCTGGAAACACCATATATTTT
TRBJ1-1 | TRBV29-1 | . | TRBD1 | CSVVGGQGATEAFF | TGCAGCGTTGTTGGTGGACAGGGGGCGACTGAAGCTTTCTTT
TRBJ2-5 | TRBV27 | few | . | CASRNIQETQYF | TGTGCCAGCAGAAATATACAAGAGACCCAGTACTTC
TRBJ2-4 | TRBV28 | . | TRBD1 | CASSRLGQGKNIQYF | TGTGCCAGCAGTCGCCTGGGACAGGGAAAAAACATTCAGTACTTC
TRBJ2-2 | TRBV4-1 | . | TRBD2 | CASSQGLAGVYTGELFF | TGCGCCAGCAGCCAAGGACTAGCGGGGGTGTACACCGGGGAGCTGTTTTTT
TRBJ2-2 | TRBV6-5 | . | . | CASSRYSDTGELFF | TGTGCCAGCAGTCGATACAGTGACACCGGGGAGCTGTTTTTT
TRBJ1-5 | TRBV19 | . | . | CASSIILIDNQPQHF | TGTGCCAGTAGTATAATTCTAATTGATAATCAGCCCCAGCATTTT
TRBJ1-5 | TRBV5-5 | once | . | CASSSTGNQPQHF | TGTGCCAGCAGCTCGACAGGCAATCAGCCCCAGCATTTT
TRBJ1-3 | TRBV4-1 | . | . | CASSHSLLRQVDTGNTIYF | TGCGCCAGCAGCCACTCCTTATTGAGACAGGTAGATACTGGAAACACCATATATTTT
TRBJ1-5 | TRBV19 | . | TRBD1 | CASSLGQGEAQPQHF | TGTGCCAGTAGTCTGGGACAGGGTGAGGCTCAGCCCCAGCATTTT
TRBJ2-1 | TRBV4-1 | . | . | CASRDIQISSYNEQFF | TGCGCCAGCCGGGACATTCAGATTAGCTCCTACAATGAGCAGTTCTTC
TRBJ2-7 | TRBV5-1 | few | TRBD2 | CASSPSTGGQGEQYF | TGCGCCAGCAGCCCTTCTACGGGGGGGCAAGGCGAGCAGTACTTC
TRBJ2-7 | TRBV6-1 | . | . | CASSEGKGSARSYEQYF | TGTGCCAGCAGTGAAGGTAAAGGTAGCGCTCGCTCCTACGAGCAGTACTTC
TRBJ2-3 | TRBV7-9 | . | . | CASSLAAAGRRTDTQYF | TGTGCCAGCAGCTTAGCGGCCGCAGGGAGGAGGACAGATACGCAGTATTTT
TRBJ2-7 | TRBV6-1 | . | . | CASSEVGYEQYF | TGTGCCAGCAGTGAAGTCGGCTACGAGCAGTACTTC
TRBJ2-5 | TRBV5-1 | once | TRBD1 | CASSPQGAAGTQYF | TGCGCCAGCTCCCCCCAGGGGGCGGCTGGGACCCAGTACTTC
TRBJ2-1 | TRBV27 | . | TRBD2 | CASPAGSGVYEQFF | TGTGCCAGCCCGGCGGGGAGCGGGGTGTATGAGCAGTTCTTC
TRBJ2-7 | TRBV7-3 | . | . | CASSPNGGQYEQYF | TGTGCCAGCAGCCCGAACGGGGGGCAGTACGAGCAGTACTTC
TRBJ2-7 | TRBV5-4 | . | TRBD2 | CASSNPTSGGPYEQYF | TGTGCCAGCAGCAACCCGACTAGCGGGGGGCCCTACGAGCAGTACTTC
TRBJ2-5 | TRBV5-1 | . | TRBD2 | CASSWGTSGGQETQYF | TGCGCCAGCAGCTGGGGGACTAGCGGGGGCCAAGAGACCCAGTACTTC
TRBJ1-1 | TRBV29-1 | . | . | CSVQSTGGTEAFF | TGCAGCGTCCAAAGCACGGGGGGTACTGAAGCTTTCTTT
TRBJ2-3 | TRBV9 | once | . | CASSAVSGGSDTQYF | TGTGCCAGCAGCGCCGTCTCCGGCGGGTCAGATACGCAGTATTTT
TRBJ1-5 | TRBV28 | . | . | CASSASGSQPQHF | TGTGCCAGCAGCGCCTCGGGGAGTCAGCCCCAGCATTTT
TRBJ2-5 | TRBV19 | . | TRBD2 | CASSPQAGAVGGTQYF | TGTGCCAGTAGCCCACAAGCGGGGGCGGTGGGCGGGACCCAGTACTTC